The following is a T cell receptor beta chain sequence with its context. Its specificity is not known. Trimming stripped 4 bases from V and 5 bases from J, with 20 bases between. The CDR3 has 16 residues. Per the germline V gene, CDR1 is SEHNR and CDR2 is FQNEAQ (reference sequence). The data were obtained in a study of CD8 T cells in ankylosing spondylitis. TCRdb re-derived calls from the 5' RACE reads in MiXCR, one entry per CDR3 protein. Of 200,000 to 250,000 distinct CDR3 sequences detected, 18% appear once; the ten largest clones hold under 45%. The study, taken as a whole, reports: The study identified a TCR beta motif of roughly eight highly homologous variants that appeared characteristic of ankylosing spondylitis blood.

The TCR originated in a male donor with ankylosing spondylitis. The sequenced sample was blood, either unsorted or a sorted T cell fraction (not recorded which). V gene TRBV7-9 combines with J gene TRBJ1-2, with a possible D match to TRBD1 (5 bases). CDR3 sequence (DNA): TGTGCCAGCAGCTCTTCCGTAAGGGACCGGGAGTATGGCTACACCTTC. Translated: CASSSSVRDREYGYTF. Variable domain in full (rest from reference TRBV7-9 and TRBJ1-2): DTGVSQNPRHKITKRGQNVTFRCDPISEHNRLYWYRQTLGQGPEFLTYFQNEAQLEKSRLLSDRFSAERPKGSFSTLEIQRTEQGDSAMYLCASSSSVRDREYGYTFGSGTRLTVV.